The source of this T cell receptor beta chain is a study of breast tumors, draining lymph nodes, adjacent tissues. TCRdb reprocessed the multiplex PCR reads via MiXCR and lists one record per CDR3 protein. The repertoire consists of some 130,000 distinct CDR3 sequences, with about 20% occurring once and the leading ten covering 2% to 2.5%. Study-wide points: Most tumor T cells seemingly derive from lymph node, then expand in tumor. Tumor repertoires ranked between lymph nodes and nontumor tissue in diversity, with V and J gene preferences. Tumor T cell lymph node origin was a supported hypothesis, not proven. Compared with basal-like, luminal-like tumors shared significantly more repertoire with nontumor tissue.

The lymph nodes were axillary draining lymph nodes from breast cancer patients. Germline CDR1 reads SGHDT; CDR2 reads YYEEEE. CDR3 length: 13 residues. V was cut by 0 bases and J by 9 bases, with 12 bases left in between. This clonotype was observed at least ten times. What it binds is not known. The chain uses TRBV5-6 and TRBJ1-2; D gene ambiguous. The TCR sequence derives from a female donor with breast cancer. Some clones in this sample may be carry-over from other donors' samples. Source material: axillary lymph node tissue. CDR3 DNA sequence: TGTGCCAGCAGCTTGGGACGGGAAGCTCGCTACACCTTC. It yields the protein CASSLGREARYTF.